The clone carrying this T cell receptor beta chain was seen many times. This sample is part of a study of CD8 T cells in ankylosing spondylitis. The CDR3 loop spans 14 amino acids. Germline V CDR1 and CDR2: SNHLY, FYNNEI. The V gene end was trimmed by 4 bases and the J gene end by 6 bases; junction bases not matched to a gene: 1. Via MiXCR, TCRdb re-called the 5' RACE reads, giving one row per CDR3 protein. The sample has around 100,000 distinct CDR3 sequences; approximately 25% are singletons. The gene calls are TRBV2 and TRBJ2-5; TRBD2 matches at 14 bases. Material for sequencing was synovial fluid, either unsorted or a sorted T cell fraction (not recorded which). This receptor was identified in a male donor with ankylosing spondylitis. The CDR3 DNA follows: TGTGCCAGCAGTGGGACTAGCGGGGGGCAGACCCAGTACTTC. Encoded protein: CASSGTSGGQTQYF.